A single sample is the source of the 23 T cell receptor beta chains below, sequenced in a study of vaccination and CD4 T cells after COVID-19. The antigens these receptors bind are not known. Treatment here: roughly 11-day PBMC culture with coronavirus spike peptide pools or control peptides (ViraFEST assay). Scientists ran DNA taken from cultured CD4+ T cells through the Oncomine TCR Beta short-read assay for sequencing. MiXCR, run by TCRdb on the PCR reads, gives a single entry per CDR3 protein. The repertoire holds over 11,000 distinct CDR3 sequences, with around a third as singletons. The sample was CD4+ T cells from blood, cultured in vitro, taken after SARS-CoV-2 vaccination. These receptor sequences come from a human donor who had recovered from COVID-19.

This clonotype was seen only a few times. This rearrangement joins TRBV7-2 to TRBJ1-1; the D is unclear. The CDR3 extends over 14 amino acids. Germline CDR1 is SGHTA and CDR2 is FQGNSA. V lost 5 bases and J 4 bases, leaving 14 bases between the germline ends. The CDR3 region is CASSTPAGSTEAFF. For the CDR3, the DNA is TGTGCCAGCAGCACCCCCGCTGGGAGCACTGAAGCTTTCTTT.

V usage is TRBV5-1 and J usage is TRBJ2-5; perhaps D is TRBD1 or TRBD2 (5 bases each). Trimming removed 0 bases at V and 12 bases at J, with 15 bases between. The germline gives CDR1 SGHRS, CDR2 YFSETQ. CDR3 length: 13 residues. The CDR3 region has the DNA TGCGCCAGCAGCTTGGCCGCGTTTGGGGGAGAGTACTTC. Its protein product is CASSLAAFGGEYF.

V usage is TRBV6-2 or TRBV6-3 and J usage is TRBJ1-6; the D gene is possibly TRBD1 (5 bases). The germline V gene encodes CDR1 MNHEY and CDR2 SVGEGT. The ends were cut back, 4 bases at V and 4 bases at J, with 14 bases in the middle. The CDR3 sequence is 16 residues long. The CDR3 DNA is TGTGCCAGCAGTTTCCACCCGGGACGGTATAATTCACCCCTCCACTTT. Translated: CASSFHPGRYNSPLHF.

The chain is built from TRBV5-6 and TRBJ2-1; D remains unclear. The CDR3 runs 12 residues. Germline V gives CDR1 SGHDT, CDR2 YYEEEE. The germline V and J ends were trimmed by 3 bases and 5 bases, with 6 bases remaining between them. CDR3 in amino acids: CASSSWNNEQFF. In DNA form, the CDR3 reads TGTGCCAGCAGCTCCTGGAACAATGAGCAGTTCTTC.

The chain combines TRBV4-1 with TRBJ2-7; 11 nucleotides agree with TRBD2. Losses at the gene ends were 0 bases for V and 4 bases for J; bases not matched to a gene: 8. Germline-derived CDR1 and CDR2 are MGHRA and YSYEKL. The CDR3 loop spans 17 amino acids. CDR3 in DNA: TGCGCCAGCAGCCAAGATTGGACTAGCGGGTCATGGTACGAGCAGTACTTC. This encodes CASSQDWTSGSWYEQYF.

This rearrangement joins TRBV28 to TRBJ1-1; D is unclear. Germline-derived CDR1 and CDR2 are MDHEN and SYDVKM. Trimming shortened V by 2 bases and J by 8 bases, and 9 bases separated the two germline ends. The CDR3 runs to 12 residues. The CDR3 spells CASSLGVAEAFF. The CDR3, as DNA: TGTGCCAGCAGTTTAGGGGTGGCAGAAGCTTTCTTT. Full variable domain (remainder filled in from reference TRBV28 and TRBJ1-1): DVKVTQSSRYLVKRTGEKVFLECVQDMDHENMFWYRQDPGLGLRLIYFSYDVKMKEKGDIPEGYSVSREKKERFSLILESASTNQTSMYLCASSLGVAEAFFGQGTRLTVV.

This clonotype has a handful of counts. The chain employs TRBV7-2 and TRBJ2-7; TRBD2 might be the D (5 bases). The germline V gene has CDR1 SGHTA and CDR2 FQGNSA. This CDR3 is 14 amino acids long. V lost 4 bases and J 2 bases, leaving 12 bases between the germline ends. This chain's CDR3 is CASSSPGLAYEQYF. As DNA, the CDR3 is TGTGCCAGCAGCTCCCCCGGACTCGCCTACGAGCAGTACTTC.

The CDR3 protein is CASLPGTSGKIAQYF. In nucleotides, the CDR3 is TGTGCCAGCCTCCCCGGGACTAGCGGGAAGATTGCGCAGTATTTT. The genes are TRBV19 and TRBJ2-3, with 13 positions matching TRBD2. This CDR3 has 15 residues. V shed 9 bases and J 10 bases; nucleotides not matched to a gene: 13. Germline values: CDR1 LNHDA, CDR2 SQIVND (reference sequence).

The rearrangement uses TRBV28 and TRBJ2-1, with 7 bases aligning to TRBD1. CDR1 and CDR2 (germline): MDHEN, SYDVKM. The CDR3 consists of 20 residues. V dropped 3 bases and J dropped 7; count of bases not matched to a gene: 24. In DNA form, the CDR3 reads TGTGCCAGCAGTTTTGAGAACAGGGGTATGGGGGCTGACGAGGGGAATGAGCAGTTCTTC. It encodes CASSFENRGMGADEGNEQFF.

The chain has TRBV28 and TRBJ1-1; D is possibly TRBD1 (5 bases). Germline V CDR1 and CDR2: MDHEN, SYDVKM. The CDR3 spans 15 residues. Trimming cost V 3 bases and J 4 bases, with 15 bases left between them. Written as DNA, the CDR3 is TGTGCCAGCAGTTTGTTCCGACCCCAGGGCACTGAAGCTTTCTTT. Translating gives CASSLFRPQGTEAFF.

The V call is TRBV15, the J call TRBJ2-1, with 9 positions matching TRBD1. V trimming: 3 bases; J trimming: 7 bases; junction bases outside the gene matches: 7. The CDR3 has 15 residues. CDR1 is LNHNV, CDR2 YYDKDF, per germline (reference sequence). CDR3 DNA: TGTGCCACCAGCAGGATTGGGACAGGGAATAATGAGCAGTTCTTC. Translated: CATSRIGTGNNEQFF.

In its sample, this clonotype was seen a few times. The chain has TRBV20-1 and TRBJ1-5; D call uncertain. Trimming stripped 0 bases from V and 0 bases from J, with 6 bases between. Germline CDR1 is DFQATT and CDR2 is SNEGSKA (reference sequence). This CDR3 is built from 14 residues. The CDR3 DNA sequence: TGCAGTGCTAGAGAGTGGGATAGCAATCAGCCCCAGCATTTT. It yields the protein CSAREWDSNQPQHF.

The CDR3 spells CASSLNVGPSGGEQYF. The CDR3 DNA reads as TGTGCCAGCAGCTTAAATGTGGGGCCCTCCGGGGGCGAGCAGTACTTC. The rearrangement uses TRBV7-9 and TRBJ2-7; tentative D call: TRBD2 (6 bases). This CDR3 comprises 16 residues. The ends were cut back, 2 bases at V and 6 bases at J, with 20 bases in the middle. The germline V gene encodes CDR1 SEHNR and CDR2 FQNEAQ (reference sequence).

The chain joins TRBV28 to TRBJ2-7; D possibly corresponds to TRBD1 (6 bases). The germline gives CDR1 MDHEN, CDR2 SYDVKM. CDR3 length equals 14 residues. V gave up 6 bases and J gave up 3 bases, with 15 bases separating them. For the CDR3, the DNA is TGTGCCAGCAGACGAGGGGGAGAGGACTACGAGCAGTACTTC. As protein: CASRRGGEDYEQYF.

This clonotype was detected only a few times. The chain couples TRBV6-5 to TRBJ2-2; D not certain. The CDR3 sequence is 13 residues long. CDR1 and CDR2 (germline): MNHEY, SVGAGI. Trimming cost V 0 bases and J 6 bases, with 5 bases left between them. The CDR3 DNA reads TGTGCCAGCAGTTACTCCGGATCCGGGGAGCTGTTTTTT. Translation gives CASSYSGSGELFF.

The chain couples TRBV6-1 to TRBJ1-2, with D tentatively TRBD1 (6 bases). The V end was cut by 2 bases, the J end by 2 bases, with 15 bases between. In germline, CDR1 is MNHNS, CDR2 SASEGT. The CDR3 is 16 residues long. The CDR3 sequence: CASSEHQWGRNYGYTF. DNA of the CDR3: TGTGCCAGCAGTGAACATCAGTGGGGGCGCAACTATGGCTACACCTTC.

This clonotype was seen only a few times. V and J are TRBV27 and TRBJ2-3, with 8 bases identical to TRBD2. CDR1 and CDR2 (germline): MNHEY, SMNVEV (reference sequence). The trim removed 3 bases at V and 2 bases at J, leaving 7 bases unmatched. This CDR3 comprises 16 residues. CDR3 in amino acids: CASSFQLAVATDTQYF. Written as DNA, the CDR3 is TGTGCCAGCAGTTTTCAACTAGCGGTGGCCACAGATACGCAGTATTTT.

This clonotype was observed a handful of times. The V call is TRBV6-1, the J call TRBJ2-2; TRBD1 aligns across 8 bases. The germline V gene has CDR1 MNHNS and CDR2 SASEGT. There are 16 residues in the CDR3. Unmatched junction bases numbered 3, after V lost 3 bases and J lost 0 bases. CDR3 sequence (DNA): TGTGCCAGCAGTGATACAGGGGGATCGAACACCGGGGAGCTGTTTTTT. Translated: CASSDTGGSNTGELFF.

The chain has TRBV27 and TRBJ2-5; 8 bases match TRBD2. Germline CDR1 and CDR2: MNHEY and SMNVEV (reference sequence). The ends lost 6 bases at V and 2 bases at J; junction bases unmatched: 8. This CDR3 comprises 15 residues. The chain's CDR3 is CASRRLAGRQETQYF. The CDR3 DNA sequence: TGTGCCAGCAGACGGCTAGCGGGCCGACAAGAGACCCAGTACTTC.

V is TRBV15 and J is TRBJ1-1; D possibly corresponds to TRBD1 (5 bases). The CDR3 length is 15 residues. Germline V CDR1 and CDR2: LNHNV, YYDKDF (reference sequence). Trimming left V 3 bases short and J 4 bases short, with 15 bases between. The CDR3 nucleotides are TGTGCCACCAGCAGCCACCTAGGGGATGGCACTGAAGCTTTCTTT. Residues: CATSSHLGDGTEAFF.

This clonotype was counted between two and nine times. The rearrangement joins TRBV7-2 to TRBJ2-5; D unresolved. V lost 3 bases, J lost 0 bases, and 5 bases lay in between. The CDR3 contains 13 residues. The germline V gene has CDR1 SGHTA and CDR2 FQGNSA. This chain's CDR3 is CASSLRHQETQYF. The CDR3 coding sequence is TGTGCCAGCAGCTTGAGGCACCAAGAGACCCAGTACTTC.

This chain uses TRBV28 with TRBJ1-3, with 10 bases fitting TRBD1. In germline, CDR1 is MDHEN, CDR2 SYDVKM. The CDR3 covers 17 residues. Germline trimming cut 5 bases from V and 1 base from J; bases unmatched to any gene: 8. The CDR3 bases are TGTGCCAGCAGTCCACCGGGACAGGGGTTTTCTGGAAACACCATATATTTT. Translating it yields CASSPPGQGFSGNTIYF.

This chain uses TRBV11-2 with TRBJ2-7; no firm D call. V was shortened by 2 bases and J by 3 bases, with 14 bases between the two germline ends. CDR1 is SGHAT and CDR2 is FQNNGV in the germline V gene. The CDR3 runs to 15 residues. The CDR3 coding sequence is TGTGCCAGCAGCTTAAGTTTAGAAACCCGCTACGAGCAGTACTTC. It specifies CASSLSLETRYEQYF. The full variable domain, with the rest looked up from reference TRBV11-2 and TRBJ2-7, is EAGVAQSPRYKIIEKRQSVAFWCNPISGHATLYWYQQILGQGPKLLIQFQNNGVVDDSQLPKDRFSAERLKGVDSTLKIQPAKLEDSAVYLCASSLSLETRYEQYFGPGTRLTVT.